Listed here are 3 T cell receptor beta chains from one sample, sequenced in a study of cytomegalovirus exposure and HLA in healthy donors. Both 60 Vbeta primers and 13 Jbeta primers went into the PCR. Only in-frame clones appear in the TCRdb table, and some are missing; sequencing was by immunoSEQ multiplex PCR. In the table there are 160,000 or so clones, roughly 81% of which are singletons. Specimen: PBMCs. The receptors shown here come from a woman between 45 and 65 years old in good health and CMV-seronegative.

This clone has just a few counts. The rearrangement uses TRBV7-8 and TRBJ1-3; possibly TRBD1 for D (6 bases). V lost 2 bases to trimming and J lost 4 bases, with 12 bases between them. CDR1 is SGHVS, CDR2 FQNEAQ, per germline. The CDR3 runs to 15 residues. The CDR3, as DNA: TGTGCCAGCAGCTTATCAGGGGAGCGGGGAAACACCATATATTTT. Amino acid sequence: CASSLSGERGNTIYF.

The V gene is TRBV7-3, the J gene TRBJ1-6; 8 nucleotides match TRBD1. Per the germline V gene, CDR1 is SGHTA and CDR2 is FQGTGA. The junction had 6 bases not matched to a gene; V was cut back by 1 base and J by 10 bases. This CDR3 has 15 amino acids. In nucleotides, the CDR3 is TGTGCCAGCAGCTTAAGTGGGACAGGTGGCTCACCCCTCCACTTT. It specifies CASSLSGTGGSPLHF. Drawing the rest from reference TRBV7-3 and TRBJ1-6, the complete variable domain is GAGVSQTPSNKVTEKGKYVELRCDPISGHTALYWYRQSLGQGPEFLIYFQGTGAADDSGLPNDRFFAVRPEGSVSTLKIQRTERGDSAVYLCASSLSGTGGSPLHFGNGTRLTVT.

This sequence joins TRBV19 and TRBJ1-1, with TRBD1 matching over 8 bases. Germline CDR1 is LNHDA and CDR2 is SQIVND (reference sequence). The CDR3 loop spans 15 amino acids. After removal of 3 bases from V and 6 bases from J, the junction contained 9 bases not matched to a gene. CDR3 in amino acids: CASSMTGDGIPEAFF. The CDR3 coding sequence is TGTGCCAGTAGTATGACAGGGGATGGTATACCTGAAGCTTTCTTT. Full variable domain (remainder filled in from reference TRBV19 and TRBJ1-1): DGGITQSPKYLFRKEGQNVTLSCEQNLNHDAMYWYRQDPGQGLRLIYYSQIVNDFQKGDIAEGYSVSREKKESFPLTVTSAQKNPTAFYLCASSMTGDGIPEAFFGQGTRLTVV.